This T cell receptor beta chain is from a study of cytomegalovirus exposure and HLA in healthy donors. As for the study in general: A later analysis reported the same platform for the roughly 110 validation repertoires and the roughly 700 first-cohort repertoires.

Donors were drawn from the 120-subject validation cohort, separate from the roughly 670-subject first cohort. The study, taken as a whole, reports: The authors confirmed in vitro that a few CMV-associated chains were specific for CMV antigens. The finding came from a later analysis; first-cohort TCR clusters tended to co-occur in the roughly 110 validation repertoires.

About this clone: Its antigen is currently unknown.

TCRdb's table, derived via immunoSEQ multiplex PCR, lists solely in-frame clones and lacks some. The repertoire holds 140,000 or so clones, approximately 89% seen once, with about 0.64% in the top ten. Specimen: PBMCs. The clonotype originates from a man between 18 and 35 years old in good health and CMV-seronegative.

CDR3 sequence: CATSRDRADTQYF. The CDR3 DNA reads TGTGCCACCAGCAGAGATCGAGCAGATACGCAGTATTTT. The chain has TRBV15 and TRBJ2-3; D is undetermined. This CDR3 comprises 13 residues. Per germline, CDR1 LNHNV and CDR2 YYDKDF (reference sequence). V lost 0 bases to trimming and J lost 4 bases, with 5 bases between them.